The clone carrying this TCR beta chain was counted at least ten times. Germline assignment: CDR1 MNHNS and CDR2 SASEGT. V gave up 4 bases and J gave up 0 bases, with 10 bases separating them. This CDR3 is built from 14 residues. This sample is drawn from a study of T-cell reconstitution after alpha-beta-depleted transplantation in children. TCRbeta library preparation incorporated unique molecular identifiers. TCRdb analysed the PCR reads with MiXCR anew, one entry per CDR3 protein. The sample includes 90,000 to 100,000 distinct CDR3 sequences, 12% seen only once; the top ten take 11% to 15%. The chain uses TRBV6-1 and TRBJ2-7; D possibly uses TRBD1 or TRBD2 (5 bases each). The sequences come from PBMCs from the stem cell graft donor, collected from the stem cell graft. The TCR originated in a human donor who donated a stem cell graft to a child with inherited bone marrow failure. As DNA, the CDR3 is TGTGCCAGCAGTGTTCGGGGCAGCTCCTACGAGCAGTACTTC. Translating gives CASSVRGSSYEQYF.